This T cell receptor (beta chain) was documented in a study of regulatory T cells in long-lasting Graves disease. Study-wide findings and caveats: Small sample size may have lowered accuracy. Persistent cases favored TRBV28, TRBJ1-2 and TRBJ2-5. Persistent Graves' patients showed less TCR diversity than newly diagnosed patients showed.

Time point given: persistent/refractory GD, antithyroid drugs over 5 years with positive TRAb. The authors made the TCR library using RNA they extracted from PBMCs. EDTA tubes were used for drawing around 9 milliliters of peripheral blood. Arm-PCR with iRepertoire HTBI primers amplified the CDR3 regions for these TCR beta libraries. TCRdb fed the multiplex PCR reads into MiXCR, producing one record per CDR3 protein. The sample lists over 350,000 distinct CDR3 sequences; less than 25% were seen once. CDR1 is MNHEY, CDR2 SMNVEV, per germline (reference sequence). The CDR3 totals 13 residues. Trimming removed 6 bases from V and 7 bases from J; junction bases left unmatched: 6. This clonotype was seen at least ten times. Its antigen is undetermined.

The chain joins TRBV27 to TRBJ1-5, with 7 nucleotides matching TRBD1. The material sequenced was peripheral blood mononuclear cells (PBMCs), taken when the disease was refractory, from a patient treated with antithyroid drugs. This receptor was identified in a female donor with Graves disease. The CDR3 region is CASRPTGNQPQHF. Here the CDR3 DNA reads TGTGCCAGCAGACCGACAGGGAACCAGCCCCAGCATTTT.